One sample yielded the 21 T cell receptor beta chains listed below, sequenced in a study of blood T cell repertoires in COVID-19. The method was immunoSEQ multiplex PCR; TCRdb's version includes in-frame clones alone and lacks a portion of them. The sample holds 130,000 to 150,000 clones; about 80% are singletons and the top ten take roughly 8.3%. The sequencing sample was made of peripheral blood. These receptor sequences come from a woman of 80 years or more in a cohort sampled during active or convalescent COVID-19.

V gene TRBV7-2 combines with J gene TRBJ2-1, with a possible D match to TRBD1 (5 bases). Trimming removed 3 bases from V and 0 bases from J, with 9 bases in between. Per germline, CDR1 SGHTA and CDR2 FQGNSA. The CDR3 totals 15 residues. In DNA, the CDR3 is TGTGCCAGCAGCTTCAGTGGGGCCTCCTACAATGAGCAGTTCTTC. Its translation: CASSFSGASYNEQFF.

This rearrangement joins TRBV6-5 to TRBJ2-5; 8 nucleotides align to TRBD2. J lost 5 bases, V lost 0 bases, and 8 bases had no gene match. Per the germline V gene, CDR1 is MNHEY and CDR2 is SVGAGI. The CDR3 runs to 16 residues. CDR3 sequence: CASSYSTGGGPETQYF. The CDR3 DNA is TGTGCCAGCAGTTACTCGACGGGCGGGGGGCCGGAGACCCAGTACTTC.

The chain uses TRBV18 and TRBJ2-1; 8 bases match TRBD1. With V trimmed by 3 bases and J by 8 bases, 9 bases remained unmatched. Looked up from germline, CDR1 is KGHSH and CDR2 is LQKENI. CDR3 length equals 15 residues. CDR3 protein: CASSPGQGSIDEQFF. CDR3 bases: TGTGCCAGCTCACCCGGACAGGGAAGTATCGATGAGCAGTTCTTC.

The V and J genes are TRBV2 and TRBJ1-4; TRBD1 aligns across 11 bases. The CDR3 is made up of 16 amino acids. Germline CDR1 reads SNHLY; CDR2 reads FYNNEI. Unmatched junction bases numbered 4, after V lost 3 bases and J lost 4 bases. The CDR3: CASSEDRGQVNEKLFF. The CDR3, as DNA: TGTGCCAGCAGTGAGGACAGGGGGCAAGTTAATGAAAAACTGTTTTTT.

The gene calls are TRBV6-5 and TRBJ2-2, with 10 bases matching TRBD1. Germline values: CDR1 MNHEY, CDR2 SVGAGI. V dropped 7 bases and J dropped 6; count of bases not matched to a gene: 8. The CDR3 totals 15 residues. The CDR3 coding sequence is TGTGCCAGCACCCGACAGGGGGCAGTGGCCGGGGAGCTGTTTTTT. Amino acid sequence: CASTRQGAVAGELFF.

V and J are TRBV27 and TRBJ1-5, with 7 bases matching TRBD1. V was clipped by 6 bases and J by 0 bases; unmatched bases: 5. The CDR3 runs to 15 residues. Germline V CDR1 and CDR2: MNHEY, SMNVEV (reference sequence). This chain's CDR3 is CASRDRVYSNQPQHF. The CDR3, as DNA: TGTGCCAGCAGAGACAGGGTTTATAGCAATCAGCCCCAGCATTTT.

The gene calls are TRBV3-1 (or the pseudogene TRBV3-2) and TRBJ1-2, with 7 bases lining up with TRBD1. V lost 4 bases, J lost 3 bases, and 8 bases stayed unmatched. The length of the CDR3 is 15 residues. The germline gives CDR1 LGHDT, CDR2 YNNKEL (reference sequence). CDR3 coding DNA: TGTGCCAGCAGCCGCGCAGGGGGTCGAGACTATGGCTACACCTTC. It translates to CASSRAGGRDYGYTF.

V usage is TRBV28 and J usage is TRBJ1-4, with a possible D match to TRBD1 (5 bases). The V end lost 6 bases, the J end lost 7 bases, and 12 bases lay between the germline ends. CDR3 length: 13 residues. Germline V CDR1 and CDR2: MDHEN, SYDVKM. The CDR3 nucleotides read TGTGCCAGCAGGGGGCCCCAGAGTGAAAAACTGTTTTTT. Amino acid sequence: CASRGPQSEKLFF.

V gene TRBV29-1 combines with J gene TRBJ2-7, with 7 nucleotides matching TRBD1. Germline CDR1 is SQVTM and CDR2 is ANQGSEA. This CDR3 contains 13 residues. Losses at the gene ends were 6 bases for V and 4 bases for J; bases not matched to a gene: 9. The CDR3 loop reads CSVSRGQMYEQYF. The DNA of the CDR3 is TGCAGCGTCAGCCGGGGACAGATGTACGAGCAGTACTTC.

In its sample, this clone was seen once. The rearrangement joins TRBV28 to TRBJ1-2, with D possibly TRBD1 on 6 matching bases. V lost 8 bases and J lost 7, with 11 bases in between. From germline, CDR1 is MDHEN and CDR2 SYDVKM. CDR3 length: 11 amino acids. The CDR3 DNA is TGTGCCAGCGGGGGGGCAGGTGGCTACACCTTC. Residues: CASGGAGGYTF.

The V call is TRBV7-2, the J call TRBJ2-1, with TRBD2 identical over 10 bases. The germline gives CDR1 SGHTA, CDR2 FQGNSA. This CDR3 is built from 13 residues. The junction had 3 bases not matched to a gene; V was cut back by 3 bases and J by 10 bases. CDR3 sequence (DNA): TGTGCCAGCAGCTTGGATAGCGGGGGGGAGCAGTTCTTC. This encodes CASSLDSGGEQFF.

The V gene is TRBV4-1, the J gene TRBJ2-1, with 12 bases identical to TRBD2. The CDR3 sequence is 15 residues long. The germline CDR1 and CDR2 sequences are MGHRA and YSYEKL. V gave up 6 bases and J gave up 3 bases; unmatched junction bases: 3. As DNA, the CDR3 is TGCGCCAGCAGGCGGACTAGCGGGGACTACAATGAGCAGTTCTTC. Translated, it gives CASRRTSGDYNEQFF.

V and J are TRBV11-2 and TRBJ1-6, with TRBD1 matching over 9 bases. The CDR3 sequence is 18 residues long. Germline lookup yields CDR1 SGHAT and CDR2 FQNNGV. Trimming took 4 bases from V and 2 from J; bases not matched to a gene: 9. The DNA of the CDR3 is TGTGCCAGCAGCTCCTCCCATGGGACAGGGCCCTATAATTCACCCCTCCACTTT. Translating it yields CASSSSHGTGPYNSPLHF. The full variable domain, with the rest looked up from reference TRBV11-2 and TRBJ1-6, is EAGVAQSPRYKIIEKRQSVAFWCNPISGHATLYWYQQILGQGPKLLIQFQNNGVVDDSQLPKDRFSAERLKGVDSTLKIQPAKLEDSAVYLCASSSSHGTGPYNSPLHFGNGTRLTVT.

This clone showed up just once. The chain uses TRBV3-1 (or the pseudogene TRBV3-2) and TRBJ2-5; no clear D gene. Germline V gene sequence: CDR1 LGHDT, CDR2 YNNKEL (reference sequence). V shed 0 bases and J shed 1 base, with 9 bases lying between them. There are 15 residues in the CDR3. The CDR3 loop is CASSQDGSGQETQYF. In nucleotides, the CDR3 is TGTGCCAGCAGCCAAGATGGATCAGGCCAAGAGACCCAGTACTTC.

The rearrangement joins TRBV2 to TRBJ1-1; D possibly corresponds to TRBD1 (5 bases). Germline-derived CDR1 and CDR2 are SNHLY and FYNNEI. V was pared by 5 bases and J by 1 base, with 5 bases between. The CDR3 contains 12 residues. CDR3 region: CASSTGNTEAFF. Here the CDR3 DNA reads TGTGCCAGCAGTACAGGGAACACTGAAGCTTTCTTT.

This clone was seen more than once but under ten times. The chain has TRBV18 and TRBJ1-2, with TRBD1 as a possible D gene (6 bases). There are 11 residues in the CDR3. V was shortened by 4 bases and J by 11 bases, with 11 bases between the two germline ends. In germline, CDR1 is KGHSH, CDR2 LQKENI. CDR3 DNA sequence: TGTGCCAGCTCACACGACAGGTCTTACACCTTC. Its translation is CASSHDRSYTF.

V and J are TRBV6-5 and TRBJ2-1; TRBD1 is a possible D gene (5 bases). V gave up 7 bases and J gave up 5 bases, with 15 bases separating them. The CDR3 has 14 amino acids. Germline CDR1 MNHEY, CDR2 SVGAGI. The CDR3 DNA reads as TGTGCCAGCAAACTGGACACCACGGACAATGAGCAGTTCTTC. Amino acid sequence: CASKLDTTDNEQFF.

A few counts support this clone. The chain is built from TRBV7-9 and TRBJ1-5; TRBD1 agrees at 9 bases. The trim removed 4 bases at V and 2 bases at J, leaving 6 bases unmatched. CDR1 is SEHNR, CDR2 FQNEAQ, per germline (reference sequence). This CDR3 is built from 16 residues. As DNA, the CDR3 is TGTGCCAGCAGCTCCGACAGGGGGGCCCGCAATCAGCCCCAGCATTTT. This encodes CASSSDRGARNQPQHF.

This clone was observed a handful of times. The CDR3 DNA sequence: TGTGCCACCTCGGGGGACAGGGCCCCAGATACGCAGTATTTT. Translating it yields CATSGDRAPDTQYF. The chain is built from TRBV24-1 and TRBJ2-3; 9 bases agree with TRBD1. This CDR3 has 14 amino acids. V lost 9 bases and J lost 4; bases outside the gene matches: 7. Germline lookup yields CDR1 KGHDR and CDR2 SFDVKD.

V gene TRBV15 combines with J gene TRBJ1-2; TRBD1 matches at 7 bases. The CDR3 loop spans 14 amino acids. The germline gives CDR1 LNHNV, CDR2 YYDKDF (reference sequence). Trimming took 3 bases from V and 3 from J; bases not matched to a gene: 4. The CDR3 nucleotides are TGTGCCACCAGCAGGGACAGGATCGACTATGGCTACACCTTC. As protein: CATSRDRIDYGYTF.

This chain connects TRBV18 to TRBJ2-3, with D maybe TRBD1 (5 bases). Trimming left V 8 bases short and J 0 bases short, with 9 bases between. The CDR3 sequence is 13 residues long. The V gene's germline CDR1 is KGHSH and CDR2 LQKENI. This CDR3 reads CASRPGSTDTQYF. The DNA for the CDR3 is TGTGCCAGCCGACCAGGGAGCACAGATACGCAGTATTTT. Together with reference TRBV18 and TRBJ2-3, the CDR3 gives the full variable domain: NAGVMQNPRHLVRRRGQEARLRCSPMKGHSHVYWYRQLPEEGLKFMVYLQKENIIDESGMPKERFSAEFPKEGPSILRIQQVVRGDSAAYFCASRPGSTDTQYFGPGTRLTVL.